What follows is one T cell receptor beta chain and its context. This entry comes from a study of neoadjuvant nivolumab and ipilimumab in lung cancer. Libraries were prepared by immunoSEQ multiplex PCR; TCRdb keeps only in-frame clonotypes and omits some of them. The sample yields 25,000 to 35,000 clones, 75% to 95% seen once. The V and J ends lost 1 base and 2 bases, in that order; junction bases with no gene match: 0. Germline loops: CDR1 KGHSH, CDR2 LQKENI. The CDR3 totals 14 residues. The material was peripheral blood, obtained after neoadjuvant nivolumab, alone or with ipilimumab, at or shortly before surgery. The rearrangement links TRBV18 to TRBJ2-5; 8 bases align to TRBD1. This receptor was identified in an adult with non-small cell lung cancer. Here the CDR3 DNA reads TGTGCCAGCTCACCACGGACAGGGCAAGAGACCCAGTACTTC. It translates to CASSPRTGQETQYF.